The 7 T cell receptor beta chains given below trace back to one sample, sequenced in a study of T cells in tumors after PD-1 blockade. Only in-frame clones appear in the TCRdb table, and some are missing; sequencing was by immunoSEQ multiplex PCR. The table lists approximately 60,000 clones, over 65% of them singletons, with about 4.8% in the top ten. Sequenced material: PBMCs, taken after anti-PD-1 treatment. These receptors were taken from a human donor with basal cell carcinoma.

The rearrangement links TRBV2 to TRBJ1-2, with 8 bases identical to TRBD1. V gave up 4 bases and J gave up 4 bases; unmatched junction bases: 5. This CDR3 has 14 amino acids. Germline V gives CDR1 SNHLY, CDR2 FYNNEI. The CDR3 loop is CASSGTGTIYGYTF. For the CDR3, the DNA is TGTGCCAGCAGTGGGACAGGGACTATCTATGGCTACACCTTC.

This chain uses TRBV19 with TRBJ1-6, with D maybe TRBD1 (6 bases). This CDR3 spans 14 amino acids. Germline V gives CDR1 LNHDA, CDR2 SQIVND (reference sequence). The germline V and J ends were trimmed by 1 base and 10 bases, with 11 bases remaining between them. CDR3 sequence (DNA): TGTGCCAGTAGTATAGGCAGGGGAGGCTCACCCCTCCACTTT. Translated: CASSIGRGGSPLHF. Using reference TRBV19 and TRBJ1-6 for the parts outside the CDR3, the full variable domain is DGGITQSPKYLFRKEGQNVTLSCEQNLNHDAMYWYRQDPGQGLRLIYYSQIVNDFQKGDIAEGYSVSREKKESFPLTVTSAQKNPTAFYLCASSIGRGGSPLHFGNGTRLTVT.

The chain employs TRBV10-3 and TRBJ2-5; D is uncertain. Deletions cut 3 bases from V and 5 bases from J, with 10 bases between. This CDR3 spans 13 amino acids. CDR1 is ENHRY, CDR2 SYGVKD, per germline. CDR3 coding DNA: TGTGCCATCAGTGAAAGAGATTGGGAGACCCAGTACTTC. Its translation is CAISERDWETQYF.

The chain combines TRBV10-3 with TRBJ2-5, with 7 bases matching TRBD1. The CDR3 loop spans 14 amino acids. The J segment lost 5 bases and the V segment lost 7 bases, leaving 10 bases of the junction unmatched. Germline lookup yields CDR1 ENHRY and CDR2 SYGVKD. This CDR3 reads CAIKSQGVVETQYF. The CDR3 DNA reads TGTGCCATCAAGAGTCAGGGGGTGGTGGAGACCCAGTACTTC.

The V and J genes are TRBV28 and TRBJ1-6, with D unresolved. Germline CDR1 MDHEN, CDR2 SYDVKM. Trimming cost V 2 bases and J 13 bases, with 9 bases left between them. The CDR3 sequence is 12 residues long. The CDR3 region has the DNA TGTGCCAGCAGTTTACAAGGAAGGCCCCTCCACTTT. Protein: CASSLQGRPLHF.

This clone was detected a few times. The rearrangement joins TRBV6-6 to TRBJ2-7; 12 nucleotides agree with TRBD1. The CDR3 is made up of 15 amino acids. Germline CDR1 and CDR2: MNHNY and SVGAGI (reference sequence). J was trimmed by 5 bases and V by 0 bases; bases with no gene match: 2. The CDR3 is CASSYSRDRGHEQYF. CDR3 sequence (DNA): TGTGCCAGCAGTTACTCGCGGGACAGGGGGCACGAGCAGTACTTC.

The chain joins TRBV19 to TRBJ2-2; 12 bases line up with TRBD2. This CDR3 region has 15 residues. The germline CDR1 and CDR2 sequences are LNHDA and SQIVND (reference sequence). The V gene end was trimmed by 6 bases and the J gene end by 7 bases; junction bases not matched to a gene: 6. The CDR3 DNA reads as TGTGCCAGTAGAGGACTAGCGGGGCTTAACGGGGAGCTGTTTTTT. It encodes CASRGLAGLNGELFF. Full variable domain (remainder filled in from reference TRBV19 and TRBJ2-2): DGGITQSPKYLFRKEGQNVTLSCEQNLNHDAMYWYRQDPGQGLRLIYYSQIVNDFQKGDIAEGYSVSREKKESFPLTVTSAQKNPTAFYLCASRGLAGLNGELFFGEGSRLTVL.